These T cell receptor beta chains were read from a single sample in a study of type 1 and type 2 diabetes patients. TCRdb called the multiplex PCR reads again in MiXCR, with one record for every CDR3 protein. The sample includes 280,000 or so distinct CDR3 sequences, 45% to 60% seen only once; the top ten take 12% to 15%. Sequenced material: peripheral blood mononuclear cells (PBMCs). The receptors stem from a man aged 18 to 35 with type 2 diabetes. Each CDR3 is given with its conserved first and last residue. The D gene is left open where the match is weak. Expanded clones get a size class; other rows say once, few or many, or leave the size out.

-	-	TRBV20-1	TRBJ2-5	CSAREWETGVETQYF	TGCAGTGCTAGAGAATGGGAGACGGGAGTGGAGACCCAGTACTTT
-	-	TRBV28	TRBJ2-6	CASRSQGGANVLTF	TGCGCCAGCAGGTCCCAGGGCGGGGCCAACGTCCTGACTTTC
TRBD1	-	TRBV12-3/TRBV12-4	TRBJ1-4	CASSLRDRGPFREKLFF	TGTGCCAGCAGTTTGCGGGACAGGGGACCCTTTAGGGAAAAACTGTTTTTT
-	-	TRBV20-1	TRBJ2-7	CSANSRTGTYSYEQYF	TGCAGTGCTAATTCTAGGACCGGGACCTACTCCTACGAGCAGTACTTC
-	-	TRBV5-1	TRBJ2-7	CASSLVAFSYEQYF	TGCGCCAGCAGCTTGGTAGCGTTCTCCTACGAGCAGTACTTC
-	few	TRBV20-1	TRBJ2-3	CSARDVGRIITDTQYF	TGCAGTGCTAGAGATGTGGGACGGATAATCACAGATACGCAGTATTTT
-	few	TRBV12-3/TRBV12-4	TRBJ2-2	CASSLSLGGRYTGELFF	TGTGCCAGCAGTTTATCCCTCGGTGGGAGGTACACCGGGGAGCTGTTTTTT
TRBD1	-	TRBV5-5	TRBJ2-7	CASSLVGQGIYEQYF	TGTGCCAGCAGCTTGGTGGGACAGGGCATCTACGAGCAGTACTTC
-	few	TRBV24-1	TRBJ2-5	CATSDTSGPQETQYF	TGTGCCACCAGTGATACCTCAGGGCCCCAAGAGACCCAGTACTTC
-	few	TRBV6-5	TRBJ2-1	CASSYSSVGEQFF	TGTGCCAGCAGTTACTCTAGTGTAGGTGAGCAGTTCTTC
TRBD2	-	TRBV5-1	TRBJ2-3	CASVRRAGGTDTQYF	TGCGCCAGCGTCAGACGAGCGGGAGGTACAGATACGCAGTATTTT
-	-	TRBV12-5	TRBJ1-2	CASGLSSNYGYTF	TGTGCTAGTGGTTTGTCCAGCAACTATGGCTACACCTTC
-	many	TRBV10-2	TRBJ2-7	CASSDESYEQYF	TGCGCCAGCAGTGACGAAAGTTACGAGCAGTACTTC
-	-	TRBV24-1	TRBJ2-2	CATSDPGTAGRLFF	TGTGCCACCAGTGATCCCGGGACGGCTGGTCGACTGTTTTTT
-	-	TRBV28	TRBJ2-2	CASNRASNTGELFF	TGTGCCAGCAATAGGGCCTCTAACACCGGGGAGCTGTTTTTT
TRBD1	-	TRBV4-1	TRBJ1-2	CASSHLGTGVYGYTF	TGCGCCAGCAGCCACCTTGGGACAGGGGTTTATGGCTACACCTTC
-	-	TRBV30	TRBJ1-6	CAWSVTSGVWDNSPLHF	TGTGCCTGGAGTGTAACATCAGGGGTGTGGGATAATTCACCCCTCCACTTT
-	-	TRBV29-1	TRBJ1-5	CTIRQPQHF	TGCACGATCAGGCAGCCCCAGCATTTT
-	many	TRBV15	TRBJ1-6	CATSSGQDNSPLHF	TGTGCCACCAGCAGCGGACAAGATAATTCACCCCTCCACTTT
TRBD1	-	TRBV28	TRBJ2-2	CASSRFPGQTNTGELFF	TGTGCCAGCAGTCGGTTTCCGGGACAGACGAACACCGGGGAGCTGTTTTTT
TRBD1	-	TRBV5-1	TRBJ1-1	CASSLEGATEAFF	TGTGCCAGCAGCTTGGAGGGGGCTACTGAAGCTTTCTTT
-	-	TRBV6-6	TRBJ1-6	CASSYSIPGASSYNSPLHF	TGTGCCAGCAGTTACTCGATCCCCGGGGCGAGCTCCTATAATTCACCCCTCCACTTT
-	-	TRBV7-2	TRBJ2-1	CASSLEIHNEQFF	TGTGCCAGCAGCTTAGAGATTCACAATGAGCAGTTCTTC
-	-	TRBV7-2	TRBJ2-1	CASSFAGSYNEQFF	TGTGCCAGCAGCTTCGCGGGCTCCTACAATGAGCAGTTCTTC
-	-	TRBV15	TRBJ2-5	CATSRGTVGGPQETQYF	TGTGCCACCAGCAGAGGAACCGTAGGAGGCCCCCAAGAGACCCAGTACTTC
TRBD1	-	TRBV7-9	TRBJ2-7	CASSFRPGQGYEQYF	TGTGCCAGCAGCTTTCGTCCCGGACAGGGTTACGAGCAGTACTTC
-	few	TRBV4-2	TRBJ2-7	CASSQFWGLTYEQYF	TGTGCCAGCAGCCAATTTTGGGGGCTGACCTACGAGCAGTACTTC
TRBD1	few	TRBV20-1	TRBJ2-7	CSGAGQGNEQYF	TGCAGTGGTGCGGGACAGGGGAACGAGCAGTACTTC
-	-	TRBV12-3/TRBV12-4	TRBJ2-3	CASSLDRRDTQYF	TGTGCCAGCAGCCTTGACAGGCGAGATACGCAGTATTTT
-	few	TRBV2	TRBJ2-1	CASRTGSSYNEQFF	TGTGCCAGCAGGACCGGGAGCTCCTACAATGAGCAGTTCTTC
-	-	TRBV7-8	TRBJ1-4	CASSTPGYGEKLFF	TGTGCCAGCAGCACCCCGGGCTACGGGGAAAAACTGTTTTTT
TRBD1	-	TRBV7-2	TRBJ2-7	CASSLERGPYEQYF	TGTGCCAGCAGCTTAGAAAGGGGGCCATACGAGCAGTACTTC
-	-	TRBV7-2	TRBJ2-1	CASSSSTGMWDNEQFF	TGTGCCAGCAGCTCGTCAACAGGGATGTGGGACAATGAGCAGTTCTTC
-	-	TRBV7-8	TRBJ1-2	CASSHQARGAYGYTF	TGTGCCAGCAGCCACCAAGCACGGGGGGCTTATGGCTACACCTTC
-	many	TRBV15	TRBJ2-5	CATSRGTTGTQYF	TGTGCCACCAGCAGAGGCACCACGGGGACCCAGTACTTC
-	-	TRBV19	TRBJ1-5	CASSMIGLVGDQPQHF	TGTGCCAGTAGTATGATCGGTTTAGTGGGAGATCAGCCCCAGCATTTT
-	-	TRBV3-1	TRBJ2-7	CASSLNDLSSYEQYF	TGTGCCAGCAGCTTAAACGACTTAAGCTCCTACGAGCAGTACTTC
-	-	TRBV19	TRBJ1-6	CASSILDRKLVNSPLHF	TGTGCCAGTAGTATCCTCGACAGGAAGTTAGTGAATTCACCCCTCCACTTT
-	once	TRBV6-5	TRBJ2-1	CAISRYPYNEQFF	TGTGCCATCAGCAGGTACCCGTACAATGAGCAGTTCTTC
-	few	TRBV7-7	TRBJ2-1	CASSPDFSSYNEQFF	TGTGCCAGCAGTCCCGACTTCAGCTCCTACAATGAGCAGTTCTTC
TRBD2	-	TRBV27	TRBJ2-5	CASSLPGLARDEQYF	TGTGCCAGCAGTCTACCGGGACTAGCTCGTGATGAGCAGTACTTC
TRBD2	-	TRBV20-1	TRBJ2-3	CSASEPTSGMANTQYF	TGCAGTGCTAGCGAGCCGACTAGCGGGATGGCAAATACGCAGTATTTT
-	-	TRBV12-3/TRBV12-4	TRBJ1-1	CASSTPQTVMNTEAFF	TGTGCCAGCAGCACCCCACAGACGGTCATGAACACTGAAGCTTTCTTT
-	-	TRBV7-3	TRBJ2-7	CASDTGPGYEQYF	TGTGCCAGCGATACTGGTCCGGGCTACGAGCAGTACTTC
TRBD1	-	TRBV7-2	TRBJ1-5	CASSDRGIGNQPQHF	TGTGCCAGCAGTGACAGGGGGATTGGCAATCAGCCCCAGCATTTT
-	-	TRBV7-2	TRBJ2-5	CASSLISGTPLGGTQYF	TGTGCCAGCAGCTTGATAAGCGGAACACCTCTGGGGGGGACCCAGTACTTC
TRBD1	-	TRBV2	TRBJ1-2	CASSVGTGGALRDGYTF	TGTGCCAGCAGTGTTGGGACAGGGGGCGCATTAAGAGATGGCTACACCTTC
-	-	TRBV6-6	TRBJ2-5	CASIVPGRNQETQYF	TGTGCCAGCATCGTTCCGGGACGTAACCAAGAGACCCAGTACTTC
-	-	TRBV5-1	TRBJ1-6	CASSLDRTGRKDSPLHF	TGTGCCAGCAGCTTGGATCGCACAGGGAGGAAGGATTCACCCCTCCACTTT
-	few	TRBV29-1	TRBJ2-1	CSVEPQETYNEQFF	TGCAGCGTTGAACCCCAGGAAACCTACAATGAGCAGTTCTTC
-	-	TRBV7-3	TRBJ2-1	CASSPRRLGDNEQFF	TGTGCCAGCAGCCCCAGGCGACTAGGGGACAATGAGCAGTTCTTC
TRBD1	-	TRBV27	TRBJ2-7	CASSAGIGTAYEQYF	TGTGCCAGCAGTGCCGGCATTGGGACAGCGTACGAGCAGTACTTC
-	-	TRBV9	TRBJ2-7	CASSVGLSSYEQYF	TGTGCCAGCAGCGTAGGACTATCGTCCTACGAGCAGTACTTC
TRBD1	-	TRBV6-6	TRBJ2-7	CASRSTGTEREQYF	TGTGCCAGCAGGAGCACCGGGACAGAACGCGAGCAGTACTTC
TRBD1	few	TRBV29-1	TRBJ2-6	CSVGTGVSGANVLTF	TGCAGCGTAGGGACAGGGGTCTCCGGGGCCAACGTCCTGACTTTC
-	few	TRBV9	TRBJ2-5	CASSVEAVVEGTQYF	TGTGCCAGCAGCGTAGAAGCGGTCGTCGAGGGGACCCAGTACTTC
-	-	TRBV5-1	TRBJ1-2	CASSLGQGSDGYTF	TGCGCCAGCAGCTTGGGTCAGGGAAGCGATGGCTACACCTTC
TRBD2	-	TRBV20-1	TRBJ2-1	CSAGPTSGGYNEQFF	TGCAGTGCTGGCCCGACTAGCGGGGGATACAATGAGCAGTTCTTC
-	-	TRBV30	TRBJ1-1	CAWRDPPFRVWAFF	TGTGCCTGGAGGGACCCCCCCTTCCGGGTTTGGGCTTTCTTT
TRBD2	few	TRBV19	TRBJ2-5	CASSRVSGKSETQYF	TGTGCCAGTAGCCGCGTTAGCGGGAAGTCGGAGACCCAGTACTTC